The 14 T cell receptor beta chains below were found in one sample sequenced in a study of response to subunit inactivated influenza vaccine listed by TCRdb under 2018. Libraries were built with RT-PCR. Sequencing was carried out with an Illumina HiSeq 2500. TCRdb itself trimmed the public reads at Q25 with fastp, ran MiXCR and retained productive beta chains. Rows merge per CDR3 protein into single entries with the most common DNA and genes. The sample profile shows approximately 700,000 distinct CDR3 sequences; approximately 14% of them were found once. The ten largest account for 11% of the sample. Specimen: PBMCs from blood, collected 11 to 12 days after vaccination. Receptors originate from a man aged 45 to 65 who received an inactivated influenza vaccine. Donor details come from another sample of the same person, matched by shared clones.

This clonotype was seen a handful of times. The CDR3: CASSSAGGAYEQYF. The CDR3 DNA follows: TGTGCCAGCAGCTCAGCGGGAGGCGCCTACGAGCAGTACTTC. The gene calls are TRBV25-1 and TRBJ2-7; 9 nucleotides line up with TRBD2. V gave up 6 bases and J gave up 2 bases; unmatched junction bases: 5. This CDR3 region has 14 residues. Germline CDR1 reads MGHDK; CDR2 reads SYGVNS.

This clonotype occurred a few times. This sequence joins TRBV3-1 and TRBJ1-1; D is unresolved. The CDR3 spans 13 residues. V was cut by 2 bases and J by 1 base, with 5 bases left in between. CDR1 is LGHDT, CDR2 YNNKEL, per germline (reference sequence). The CDR3 DNA reads as TGTGCCAGCAGCCAAAGTCGGAACACTGAAGCTTTCTTT. Its protein is CASSQSRNTEAFF.

This clonotype was seen a handful of times. The chain employs TRBV29-1 and TRBJ2-3; D not resolved. This CDR3 has 15 amino acids. Germline V gene lookup returns CDR1 SQVTM and CDR2 ANQGSEA. V lost 5 bases, J lost 2 bases, and 17 bases lay in between. The CDR3 coding sequence is TGCAGCGTTACCCCCGACCTGACCCCCACAGATACGCAGTATTTT. This sequence encodes CSVTPDLTPTDTQYF.

The CDR3 DNA sequence: TGTGCCAGCAGCCTCTCGACCCTCACTAGCGGGGGCAATGAGCAGTTCTTC. This translates into CASSLSTLTSGGNEQFF. This chain connects TRBV4-2 to TRBJ2-1; TRBD2 agrees at 11 bases. The V gene's germline CDR1 is LGHNA and CDR2 YNFKEQ. The CDR3 has 17 residues. J was trimmed by 6 bases and V by 4 bases; bases with no gene match: 11.

This clonotype was counted a few times. The gene calls are TRBV12-3 or TRBV12-4 and TRBJ2-2; D uncertain. The germline V and J ends were trimmed by 5 bases and 6 bases, with 10 bases remaining between them. The CDR3 sequence is 13 residues long. The CDR3 nucleotides read TGTGCCAGCAGTCTGTATCGGTCCGGGGAGCTGTTTTTT. The encoded protein is CASSLYRSGELFF.

This chain joins TRBV20-1 and TRBJ2-2; no reliable D call. Germline CDR1 reads DFQATT; CDR2 reads SNEGSKA (reference sequence). The CDR3 contains 14 residues. Trimming cost V 3 bases and J 0 bases, with 8 bases left between them. CDR3 amino acids: CSASRLANTGELFF. CDR3 in DNA: TGCAGTGCTAGTCGTTTGGCGAACACCGGGGAGCTGTTTTTT.

This clonotype was observed at least ten times. The chain employs TRBV5-1 and TRBJ2-7; D possibly corresponds to TRBD1 (5 bases). Germline V gives CDR1 SGHRS, CDR2 YFSETQ. V shed 1 base and J shed 2 bases, with 10 bases lying between them. The CDR3 sequence is 14 residues long. The CDR3, as DNA: TGCGCCAGCAGCTTGAACAGGCGCACCTACGAGCAGTACTTC. It translates to CASSLNRRTYEQYF.

This clonotype was counted ten times or more. This sequence joins TRBV4-2 and TRBJ2-3, with D perhaps TRBD1 or TRBD2 (5 bases each). There are 18 residues in the CDR3. The V gene's germline CDR1 is LGHNA and CDR2 YNFKEQ. V was pared by 3 bases and J by 2 bases, with 21 bases between. CDR3 amino acids: CASSQPQGDSLYTDTQYF. CDR3 in DNA: TGTGCCAGCAGCCAGCCCCAGGGAGACTCGCTTTACACAGATACGCAGTATTTT.

This clonotype was seen a handful of times. The CDR3, as DNA: TGCAGTGCCCCTAAAAGGGGGGCACAAGAGACCCAGTACTTC. This codes for CSAPKRGAQETQYF. The gene calls are TRBV20-1 and TRBJ2-5, with D perhaps matching TRBD1 or TRBD2 (6 bases each). The CDR3 sequence is 14 residues long. Germline V gene data show CDR1 as DFQATT and CDR2 as SNEGSKA (reference sequence). Trimming took 6 bases from V and 2 from J, leaving 16 bases between them.

This chain joins TRBV20-1 and TRBJ2-7, with 9 bases fitting TRBD2. The CDR3 length is 14 residues. Germline CDR1 is DFQATT and CDR2 is SNEGSKA (reference sequence). J was trimmed by 4 bases and V by 6 bases; bases with no gene match: 10. The CDR3: CSASGTAGGYEQYF. CDR3 DNA: TGCAGTGCCTCCGGAACAGCGGGAGGTTACGAGCAGTACTTC.

This clonotype was seen a handful of times. This chain joins TRBV27 and TRBJ2-7, with TRBD1 matching over 10 bases. The germline gives CDR1 MNHEY, CDR2 SMNVEV (reference sequence). The trim removed 2 bases at V and 6 bases at J, leaving 7 bases unmatched. The CDR3 totals 15 residues. CDR3 loop: CASSLIGTGVFEQYF. The CDR3 nucleotides are TGTGCCAGCAGTTTAATCGGGACAGGGGTTTTCGAGCAGTACTTC.

This clonotype was detected only a few times. The chain has TRBV3-1 and TRBJ2-7, with no clear D. V was pared by 1 base and J by 5 bases, with 6 bases between. Looked up from germline, CDR1 is LGHDT and CDR2 is YNNKEL (reference sequence). The CDR3 has 12 residues. The CDR3 spells CASSQVYNEQYF. The CDR3 DNA reads TGTGCCAGCAGCCAAGTATACAACGAGCAGTACTTC.

This clonotype was counted between two and nine times. This may be a read error, as it is one base from a much larger clone. The chain links TRBV7-9 to TRBJ2-1; D remains unclear. The CDR3 has 13 amino acids. Germline assignment: CDR1 SEHNR and CDR2 FQNEAQ (reference sequence). The V gene lost 2 bases and the J gene lost 4 bases, with 6 bases spanning the gap. The CDR3 protein is CASSLNRYNEQFF. The CDR3 bases are TGTGCCAGCAGCTTAAACAGATACAATGAGCAGTTCTTC.

This clonotype turned up a few times. This chain links TRBV7-2 with TRBJ2-1; tentative D call: TRBD1 (6 bases). CDR3 length equals 14 residues. Trimming shortened V by 3 bases and J by 8 bases, and 14 bases separated the two germline ends. Germline V gene data show CDR1 as SGHTA and CDR2 as FQGNSA. The DNA of the CDR3 is TGTGCCAGCAGCTTCCAGGGGTTTAGGGATGAGCAGTTCTTC. Its translation is CASSFQGFRDEQFF.